A single sample gave rise to the 23 T cell receptor beta chains below, sequenced in a study of T cell changes during pregnancy in multiple sclerosis. The assay was immunoSEQ multiplex PCR, and TCRdb's table has in-frame clones only and misses some. Here the sample spans roughly 50,000 clones, 80% to 95% being singletons. Sequences were derived from CD4+ T cells from peripheral blood mononuclear cells, sampled in the third trimester of pregnancy. Receptors were obtained from a female donor with multiple sclerosis, enrolled in a pregnancy study.

The gene calls are TRBV2 and TRBJ1-2, with TRBD1 identical over 7 bases. Looked up from germline, CDR1 is SNHLY and CDR2 is FYNNEI. J lost 6 bases, V lost 5 bases, and 6 bases had no gene match. This CDR3 is built from 13 residues. CDR3 bases: TGTGCCAGCAGTTTTCAGGGGGAGGATGGCTACACCTTC. Its protein product is CASSFQGEDGYTF.

The chain combines TRBV25-1 with TRBJ1-5; the D is unclear. The V end was cut by 3 bases, the J end by 4 bases, with 10 bases between. The CDR3 contains 14 residues. Germline CDR1 reads MGHDK; CDR2 reads SYGVNS. The CDR3 bases are TGTGCCAGCAGTGAGCGGACTACGAATCAGCCCCAGCATTTT. Translation: CASSERTTNQPQHF.

The rearrangement uses TRBV6-1 and TRBJ2-1, with D possibly matching TRBD2 (6 bases). V was trimmed by 0 bases and J by 8 bases, leaving 11 bases between them. This CDR3 has 14 residues. Germline assignment: CDR1 MNHNS and CDR2 SASEGT. The CDR3 reads CASSEAGGLDEQFF. In DNA, the CDR3 is TGTGCCAGCAGTGAAGCCGGAGGGTTGGATGAGCAGTTCTTC.

The chain has TRBV7-6 and TRBJ2-5; weak D call: TRBD2 (6 bases). The ends were cut back, 4 bases at V and 3 bases at J, with 15 bases in the middle. The CDR3 has 15 amino acids. Germline CDR1 and CDR2: SGHVS and FNYEAQ. The CDR3 sequence is CASSSRLGREETQYF. In nucleotides, the CDR3 is TGTGCCAGCAGCTCGCGACTAGGGCGGGAAGAGACCCAGTACTTC.

The chain is built from TRBV7-9 and TRBJ1-1; TRBD1 agrees at 9 bases. The CDR3 spans 14 residues. The trim removed 5 bases at V and 5 bases at J, leaving 6 bases unmatched. CDR1 and CDR2 from the germline V gene are SEHNR and FQNEAQ (reference sequence). The CDR3 sequence is CASSLQGAQTEAFF. The CDR3 DNA follows: TGTGCCAGCAGCCTACAGGGGGCGCAAACTGAAGCTTTCTTT. Supplemented by reference TRBV7-9 and TRBJ1-1, the full variable domain reads DTGVSQNPRHKITKRGQNVTFRCDPISEHNRLYWYRQTLGQGPEFLTYFQNEAQLEKSRLLSDRFSAERPKGSFSTLEIQRTEQGDSAMYLCASSLQGAQTEAFFGQGTRLTVV.

The rearrangement uses TRBV27 and TRBJ2-2; D possibly corresponds to TRBD2 (5 bases). This CDR3 has 14 amino acids. Germline V lookup: CDR1 MNHEY, CDR2 SMNVEV (reference sequence). Trimming removed 6 bases at V and 8 bases at J, with 16 bases between. This CDR3 is CASSGQSSGGELFF. The CDR3 DNA is TGTGCCAGCAGCGGCCAGTCCTCGGGAGGGGAGCTGTTTTTT.

The chain recombines TRBV19 with TRBJ1-2; D is perhaps TRBD1 (5 bases). In germline, CDR1 is LNHDA, CDR2 SQIVND (reference sequence). The CDR3 is 13 residues long. V was trimmed by 4 bases and J by 1 base, leaving 7 bases between them. Here the CDR3 reads CASSRGGNYGYTF. The CDR3 bases are TGTGCCAGTAGTAGGGGGGGTAACTATGGCTACACCTTC. The entire variable domain, with the rest obtained from reference TRBV19 and TRBJ1-2, is as follows: DGGITQSPKYLFRKEGQNVTLSCEQNLNHDAMYWYRQDPGQGLRLIYYSQIVNDFQKGDIAEGYSVSREKKESFPLTVTSAQKNPTAFYLCASSRGGNYGYTFGSGTRLTVV.

The chain employs TRBV2 and TRBJ2-1; 11 bases align to TRBD1. CDR1 SNHLY and CDR2 FYNNEI come from the germline V gene. The CDR3 covers 13 residues. The V segment lost 8 bases and the J segment 4 bases; nucleotides outside the gene matches: 1. The CDR3 coding sequence is TGTGCCAGCGGGACAGGGGGATACAATGAGCAGTTCTTC. Translated, it gives CASGTGGYNEQFF.

The chain employs TRBV5-1 and TRBJ2-1, with TRBD2 identical over 8 bases. Trimming cost V 0 bases and J 7 bases; bases outside gene matches: 12. CDR3 length: 17 residues. The germline V gene encodes CDR1 SGHRS and CDR2 YFSETQ. Written as DNA, the CDR3 is TGCGCCAGCAGCTTGGTATTGGGACTAGGGTCAGTAAATGAGCAGTTCTTC. Translation: CASSLVLGLGSVNEQFF.

The chain joins TRBV5-6 to TRBJ2-5; 11 bases map to TRBD1. Losses at the gene ends were 4 bases for V and 3 bases for J; bases not matched to a gene: 2. CDR3 size: 14 residues. Germline assignment: CDR1 SGHDT and CDR2 YYEEEE. Here the CDR3 reads CASSGTGGEETQYF. The CDR3 bases are TGTGCCAGCAGCGGGACAGGGGGGGAAGAGACCCAGTACTTC.

The chain couples TRBV7-2 to TRBJ2-3, with D possibly matching TRBD1 (6 bases). This CDR3 has 14 amino acids. With 1 base removed from V and 5 bases from J, the gap between germline ends came to 10 bases. Germline CDR1 SGHTA, CDR2 FQGNSA. CDR3 protein: CASSLGEQGDTQYF. The CDR3 coding sequence is TGTGCCAGCAGCTTAGGCGAACAGGGAGATACGCAGTATTTT.

The chain couples TRBV5-1 to TRBJ2-3, with TRBD2 as a possible D gene (5 bases). CDR3 length: 14 residues. The V end lost 0 bases, the J end lost 5 bases, and 10 bases lay between the germline ends. Germline V CDR1 and CDR2: SGHRS, YFSETQ. The CDR3 DNA reads TGCGCCAGCAGCTTGGGGCTAGCTATAGATACGCAGTATTTT. Translating gives CASSLGLAIDTQYF.

The chain has TRBV7-8 and TRBJ1-5; the match to TRBD1 covers 12 bases. Germline V lookup: CDR1 SGHVS, CDR2 FQNEAQ. The CDR3 has 19 amino acids. Trimming cost V 5 bases and J 0 bases; bases outside gene matches: 11. In nucleotides, the CDR3 is TGTGCCAGCAGCCCCCGGGACAGGGGGCAGGGAATTAGCAATCAGCCCCAGCATTTT. Protein sequence: CASSPRDRGQGISNQPQHF.

This rearrangement joins TRBV5-4 to TRBJ2-1; no reliable D call. Germline V gene lookup returns CDR1 SGHNT and CDR2 YYREEE (reference sequence). The CDR3 sequence is 15 residues long. Trimming removed 1 base from V and 2 bases from J, with 10 bases in between. CDR3 sequence (DNA): TGTGCCAGCAGCTTGCCAAGCCTTACCTACAATGAGCAGTTCTTC. It yields the protein CASSLPSLTYNEQFF.

This clone was detected once. The V gene is TRBV7-6, the J gene TRBJ1-2; 10 bases line up with TRBD1. The CDR3 is 15 residues long. V lost 5 bases, J lost 2 bases, and 5 bases stayed unmatched. Germline V CDR1 and CDR2: SGHVS, FNYEAQ. CDR3 nucleotides: TGTGCCAGCAGCCTGATGGGACAGGGGAACTATGGCTACACCTTC. Encoded protein: CASSLMGQGNYGYTF.

This chain uses TRBV4-2 with TRBJ2-4; no clear D gene. This CDR3 region has 17 residues. Germline-derived CDR1 and CDR2 are LGHNA and YNFKEQ. The V and J ends lost 1 base and 7 bases respectively, with 20 bases between them. This CDR3 is CASSQVGPVVSSNIQYF. CDR3 nucleotide sequence: TGTGCCAGCAGCCAAGTTGGCCCCGTTGTTAGCTCGAACATTCAGTACTTC.

This clone has more than one count but fewer than ten. J is TRBJ1-1 and V is TRBV6-1; maybe TRBD1 (5 bases). V was pared by 7 bases and J by 5 bases, with 11 bases between. CDR3 length: 12 residues. Per germline, CDR1 MNHNS and CDR2 SASEGT. In DNA, the CDR3 is TGTGCCAGCACGGAGGGGTTAACTGAAGCTTTCTTT. Protein sequence: CASTEGLTEAFF.

The rearrangement uses TRBV15 and TRBJ1-2; 7 nucleotides match TRBD1. The V and J ends lost 1 base and 3 bases, in that order; junction bases with no gene match: 5. Per the germline V gene, CDR1 is LNHNV and CDR2 is YYDKDF (reference sequence). The CDR3 is 15 residues long. CDR3 coding DNA: TGTGCCACCAGCAGAGGACAGGGAGCTTACTATGGCTACACCTTC. It is translated as CATSRGQGAYYGYTF. Together with reference TRBV15 and TRBJ1-2, the CDR3 gives the full variable domain: DAMVIQNPRYQVTQFGKPVTLSCSQTLNHNVMYWYQQKSSQAPKLLFHYYDKDFNNEADTPDNFQSRRPNTSFCFLDIRSPGLGDTAMYLCATSRGQGAYYGYTFGSGTRLTVV.

The CDR3 here is CASSEIGRVNTEAFF. The CDR3 bases are TGCGCCAGCAGTGAGATAGGCAGGGTGAACACTGAAGCTTTCTTT. This chain joins TRBV10-2 and TRBJ1-1; D may be TRBD1 (5 bases). The CDR3 totals 15 residues. Germline CDR1 reads WSHSY; CDR2 reads SAAADI. V lost 2 bases to trimming and J lost 0 bases, with 10 bases between them.

This clone was observed a single time. The rearrangement uses TRBV5-4 and TRBJ2-3; D ambiguous. Germline V lookup: CDR1 SGHNT, CDR2 YYREEE (reference sequence). The CDR3 has 12 amino acids. The V end lost 3 bases, the J end lost 4 bases, and 6 bases lay between the germline ends. This CDR3 reads CASSSQSDTQYF. DNA of the CDR3: TGTGCCAGCAGCTCCCAGTCAGATACGCAGTATTTT.

The genes are TRBV9 and TRBJ2-1; 7 bases are a match to TRBD1. Germline lookup yields CDR1 SGDLS and CDR2 YYNGEE. Germline trimming cut 2 bases from V and 2 bases from J; bases unmatched to any gene: 10. This CDR3 is built from 17 residues. The CDR3 region is CASSVSPGTVTYNEQFF. The CDR3 DNA sequence: TGTGCCAGCAGCGTTAGCCCCGGGACAGTCACCTACAATGAGCAGTTCTTC. The variable domain in full, completed from reference TRBV9 and TRBJ2-1, reads DSGVTQTPKHLITATGQRVTLRCSPRSGDLSVYWYQQSLDQGLQFLIQYYNGEERAKGNILERFSAQQFPDLHSELNLSSLELGDSALYFCASSVSPGTVTYNEQFFGPGTRLTVL.

The chain couples TRBV9 to TRBJ2-2, with TRBD1 matching 9 bases. V shed 0 bases, J shed 6 bases, and the junction held 3 bases outside the gene matches. CDR3 length: 15 residues. The germline gives CDR1 SGDLS, CDR2 YYNGEE. In DNA form, the CDR3 reads TGTGCCAGCAGCGTAGCTGGGACAGGGTCCGGGGAGCTGTTTTTT. This translates into CASSVAGTGSGELFF.

V and J are TRBV7-3 and TRBJ2-1; TRBD2 matches at 12 bases. There are 18 residues in the CDR3. J was trimmed by 3 bases and V by 5 bases; bases with no gene match: 11. Germline CDR1 is SGHTA and CDR2 is FQGTGA. CDR3 amino acids: CASSRIRLAGADYNEQFF. The DNA of the CDR3 is TGTGCCAGCAGCCGCATTAGACTAGCGGGAGCCGACTACAATGAGCAGTTCTTC. Looking up the rest from reference TRBV7-3 and TRBJ2-1 gives the full variable domain: GAGVSQTPSNKVTEKGKYVELRCDPISGHTALYWYRQSLGQGPEFLIYFQGTGAADDSGLPNDRFFAVRPEGSVSTLKIQRTERGDSAVYLCASSRIRLAGADYNEQFFGPGTRLTVL.